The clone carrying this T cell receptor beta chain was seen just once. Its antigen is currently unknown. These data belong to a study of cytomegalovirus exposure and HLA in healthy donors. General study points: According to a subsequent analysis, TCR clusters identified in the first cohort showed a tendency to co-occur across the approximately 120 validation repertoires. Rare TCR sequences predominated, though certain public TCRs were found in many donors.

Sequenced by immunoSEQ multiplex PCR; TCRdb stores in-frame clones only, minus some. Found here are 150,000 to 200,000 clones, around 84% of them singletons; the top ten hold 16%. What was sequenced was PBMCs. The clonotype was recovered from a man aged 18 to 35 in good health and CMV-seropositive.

CDR3 nucleotide sequence: TGTGCCAGCAGTACGGAGGGACAGGGGGCAGGCCAGCCCCAGCATTTT. Translation: CASSTEGQGAGQPQHF. This chain links TRBV28 with TRBJ1-5; the match to TRBD1 covers 12 bases. The CDR3 runs 16 residues. Germline CDR1 MDHEN, CDR2 SYDVKM. J lost 7 bases, V lost 5 bases, and 9 bases had no gene match.